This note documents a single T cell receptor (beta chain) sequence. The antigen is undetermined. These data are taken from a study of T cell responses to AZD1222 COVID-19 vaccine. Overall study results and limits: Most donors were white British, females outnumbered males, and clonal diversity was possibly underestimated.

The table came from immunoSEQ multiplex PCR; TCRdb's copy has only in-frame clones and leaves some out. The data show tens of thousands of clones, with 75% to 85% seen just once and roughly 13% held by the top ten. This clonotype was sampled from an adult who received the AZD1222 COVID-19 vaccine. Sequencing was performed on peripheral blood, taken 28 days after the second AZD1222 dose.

The CDR3 loop reads CASSYEGRTVTFF. The CDR3 DNA follows: TGTGCCAGCAGTTACGAGGGGCGGACAGTAACTTTCTTT. The chain recombines TRBV6-5 with TRBJ1-1; a possible D gene is TRBD1 (6 bases). Deletions cut 2 bases from V and 12 bases from J, with 16 bases between. This CDR3 region has 13 residues. Germline V gives CDR1 MNHEY, CDR2 SVGAGI.